This T cell receptor beta chain emerged from a study of cytomegalovirus exposure and HLA in healthy donors. About the research overall: It was reported in a later analysis that the same platform had been used for the 120 validation repertoires as for the roughly 700 first-cohort repertoires. Study-wide points: A subsequent analysis found that TCR clusters from the first cohort also tended to co-occur in the approximately 110 validation repertoires, with approximately 95% of cluster scores above 0.

The count of this clone is one. As yet, its antigen is unknown. The donors were members of the validation cohort comprising about 130 subjects, separate from the approximately 630-subject first cohort. The CDR3 runs to 15 residues. Germline CDR1 MNHEY, CDR2 SVGAGI. V lost 2 bases and J lost 10; bases outside the gene matches: 9. TCRdb keeps only in-frame clones here, not all; method: immunoSEQ multiplex PCR. The data show under 400,000 clones, with 80% to 90% seen just once and roughly 0.75% held by the top ten. The gene calls are TRBV6-5 and TRBJ2-1; 9 bases agree with TRBD2. The sequence was collected from a woman aged 18-35 years in good health and CMV-seronegative. Sequencing used PBMCs. In DNA form, the CDR3 reads TGTGCCAGCAGTTACGCGGGAGGGCCCTCGGGGGAGCAGTTCTTC. Translated: CASSYAGGPSGEQFF.